A single sample gave rise to the 9 T cell receptor beta chains below, sequenced in a study of Graves' ophthalmopathy and Graves' hyperthyroidism. The TCR beta CDR3 regions underwent amplification from RNA transcripts. HTBI primers were employed in first-round RT-PCR, then a second-round multiplex PCR followed. TCRdb reprocessed the multiplex PCR reads with MiXCR, giving one entry per CDR3 protein. The data hold about 390,000 distinct CDR3 sequences, with 15% observed a single time. The sequencing sample was made of peripheral blood. These TCRs come from a woman between 18 and 30 years old with stable Graves' hyperthyroidism.

This clonotype showed up many times. V gene TRBV12-3 or TRBV12-4 combines with J gene TRBJ1-1; D possibly corresponds to TRBD1 (6 bases). The CDR3 covers 11 residues. Trimming left V 7 bases short and J 7 bases short, with 10 bases between. The CDR3 loop is CASTMGHEAFF. The DNA for the CDR3 is TGTGCCAGCACCATGGGACATGAAGCTTTCTTT.

V and J are TRBV10-3 and TRBJ2-7, with D perhaps given as TRBD1 or TRBD2 (5 bases each). CDR1 is ENHRY and CDR2 is SYGVKD in the germline V gene. The CDR3 totals 13 residues. Trimming removed 6 bases from V and 5 bases from J, with 14 bases in between. The CDR3 loop is CAIRGVELHEQYF. The CDR3 region has the DNA TGTGCCATCAGGGGGGTTGAGCTCCACGAGCAGTACTTC.

This clonotype has at least ten counts. The chain carries TRBV4-1 and TRBJ1-6; D possibly corresponds to TRBD1 (6 bases). V lost 3 bases and J lost 7, with 19 bases in between. CDR1 MGHRA and CDR2 YSYEKL come from the germline V gene. This CDR3 spans 17 amino acids. CDR3 in DNA: TGCGCCAGCAGCCATCTCTGGGGGGGGGCTAAGAATTCACCCCTCCACTTT. Encoded protein: CASSHLWGGAKNSPLHF.

At least ten counts were recorded for this clonotype. This chain connects TRBV4-2 to TRBJ1-1; D remains ambiguous. The CDR3 is 15 amino acids. From germline, CDR1 is LGHNA and CDR2 YNFKEQ. V lost 0 bases and J lost 4, with 12 bases in between. The CDR3: CASSQDGPSGTEAFF. DNA of the CDR3: TGTGCCAGCAGCCAAGACGGCCCCTCGGGCACTGAAGCTTTCTTT.

This clonotype was seen repeatedly, ten times or more. This sequence joins TRBV7-2 and TRBJ2-7, with D possibly matching TRBD2 (6 bases). The germline CDR1 and CDR2 sequences are SGHTA and FQGNSA. The CDR3 is 11 residues long. V was clipped by 7 bases and J by 7 bases, with 11 bases between them. DNA for the CDR3: TGTGCCAGCACCTCCGGAGGGGAGCAGTACTTC. Its protein product is CASTSGGEQYF.

The table lists this clonotype with many counts. The V and J genes are TRBV4-2 and TRBJ1-2; 7 bases match TRBD1. After removal of 3 bases from V and 5 bases from J, the junction contained 9 bases not matched to a gene. The CDR3 has 15 amino acids. Germline lookup yields CDR1 LGHNA and CDR2 YNFKEQ. DNA for the CDR3: TGTGCCAGCAGCCAGACAGGGATCCGGGTTTATGGCTACACCTTC. It encodes CASSQTGIRVYGYTF.

This clonotype was seen repeatedly, ten times or more. This chain connects TRBV5-5 to TRBJ1-1; D gene uncertain. V shed 1 base and J shed 0 bases, with 10 bases lying between them. Looked up from germline, CDR1 is SGHKS and CDR2 is YYEKEE (reference sequence). CDR3 length: 15 residues. The CDR3 bases are TGTGCCAGCAGCTTGATCGTACGAGTGAACACTGAAGCTTTCTTT. It codes for CASSLIVRVNTEAFF.

This clonotype was counted many times. The genes are TRBV12-3 or TRBV12-4 and TRBJ1-1; the D is unclear. This CDR3 spans 13 amino acids. V lost 3 bases and J lost 2, with 7 bases in between. In DNA, the CDR3 is TGTGCCAGCAGTTTGTACAGAAACACTGAAGCTTTCTTT. Amino acid sequence: CASSLYRNTEAFF.

This clonotype was observed many times. The V and J genes are TRBV10-3 and TRBJ2-7; D possibly uses TRBD1 or TRBD2 (5 bases each). Germline V lookup: CDR1 ENHRY, CDR2 SYGVKD. This CDR3 contains 12 residues. V lost 7 bases to trimming and J lost 1 base, with 8 bases between them. In nucleotides, the CDR3 is TGTGCCATCATGGGGGAGTCCTACGAGCAGTACTTC. It translates to CAIMGESYEQYF.